A single sample is the source of the 21 T cell receptor beta chains below, sequenced in a study of CD4+ T cells in melanoma. Clones were read by immunoSEQ multiplex PCR, and TCRdb kept only the in-frame ones, dropping some. The table includes over 10,000 clones, 60% to 85% detected once. Input material: cells from a culture (not recorded whether cultured in vitro). The receptors were gathered from a human donor with melanoma.

V and J are TRBV6-5 and TRBJ1-4; D is perhaps TRBD1 (5 bases). V was pared by 0 bases and J by 2 bases, with 7 bases between. Per the germline V gene, CDR1 is MNHEY and CDR2 is SVGAGI. The CDR3 extends over 15 amino acids. The CDR3 coding sequence is TGTGCCAGCAGTTACTCCCGGGGCACTAATGAAAAACTGTTTTTT. It yields the protein CASSYSRGTNEKLFF.

The chain is built from TRBV6-1 and TRBJ1-5; 12 bases align to TRBD1. CDR1 and CDR2 (germline): MNHNS, SASEGT. J gave up 1 base and V 2 bases, and 15 bases lay outside the gene matches. The CDR3 covers 21 residues. The CDR3 DNA is TGTGCCAGCAGTGAATTACGGGGCCTCGGGACAGGGGGCCGAAGCAATCAGCCCCAGCATTTT. Its protein product is CASSELRGLGTGGRSNQPQHF.

The V call is TRBV19, the J call TRBJ2-1; 10 nucleotides agree with TRBD2. This CDR3 spans 15 amino acids. The germline V gene encodes CDR1 LNHDA and CDR2 SQIVND (reference sequence). Trimming at V came to 3 bases and at J to 8 bases, leaving 7 bases not matched to a gene. CDR3 sequence (DNA): TGTGCCAGTAGTATGCCAGCGGGGGGGGCCGATGAGCAGTTCTTC. The encoded protein is CASSMPAGGADEQFF.

J is TRBJ2-2 and V is TRBV5-4; 8 nucleotides match TRBD1. Germline V gene data show CDR1 as SGHNT and CDR2 as YYREEE (reference sequence). CDR3 length equals 19 residues. V was clipped by 3 bases and J by 3 bases; unmatched bases: 16. CDR3 nucleotide sequence: TGTGCCAGCAGCTCTCGGGCAGGGGGCGCGATGGAAGACACCGGGGAGCTGTTTTTT. It yields the protein CASSSRAGGAMEDTGELFF. The entire variable domain, with the rest obtained from reference TRBV5-4 and TRBJ2-2, is as follows: ETGVTQSPTHLIKTRGQQVTLRCSSQSGHNTVSWYQQALGQGPQFIFQYYREEENGRGNFPPRFSGLQFPNYSSELNVNALELDDSALYLCASSSRAGGAMEDTGELFFGEGSRLTVL.

This clone occurred once. This chain uses TRBV6-1 with TRBJ1-1; 9 nucleotides align to TRBD1. Germline V CDR1 and CDR2: MNHNS, SASEGT. The CDR3 has 15 residues. V dropped 6 bases and J dropped 3; count of bases not matched to a gene: 8. The CDR3 sequence is CASRSGTGSDTEAFF. CDR3 in DNA: TGTGCCAGCAGGTCCGGGACAGGGTCGGACACTGAAGCTTTCTTT.

This chain joins TRBV5-1 and TRBJ1-2; 11 bases line up with TRBD1. The CDR3 spans 18 residues. Per germline, CDR1 SGHRS and CDR2 YFSETQ. Trimming cost V 5 bases and J 6 bases; bases outside gene matches: 18. CDR3 in DNA: TGCGCCAGCAGTTCGGGGACAGGGGGACTTTTACCGCGTCATGGCTACACCTTC. Translating gives CASSSGTGGLLPRHGYTF.

Within the sample, this clone is medium-sized. The V and J genes are TRBV6-5 and TRBJ2-1; D remains ambiguous. Germline V lookup: CDR1 MNHEY, CDR2 SVGAGI. The CDR3 has 14 residues. The V end was cut by 2 bases, the J end by 0 bases, with 5 bases between. The CDR3 DNA sequence: TGTGCCAGCAGTTACAGCCTCTCCTACAATGAGCAGTTCTTC. Its protein is CASSYSLSYNEQFF.

The chain combines TRBV7-8 with TRBJ1-2; D call uncertain. Germline CDR1 and CDR2: SGHVS and FQNEAQ. Between the trimmed V and J ends, which lost 3 bases and 3 bases, there was a span of 11 bases. This CDR3 contains 14 residues. CDR3 in DNA: TGTGCCAGCAGCTTGGAAACAGCAGACTATGGCTACACCTTC. Translated, it gives CASSLETADYGYTF.

The chain has TRBV5-8 and TRBJ1-5, with D perhaps matching TRBD1 (6 bases). Between the trimmed V and J ends, which lost 3 bases and 2 bases, there was a span of 9 bases. This CDR3 contains 14 residues. CDR1 is SGHTS, CDR2 YDEGEE, per germline. The CDR3 region has the DNA TGTGCCAGCAGCTCCAGGGGAGGCAATCAGCCCCAGCATTTT. Translating it yields CASSSRGGNQPQHF.

The V gene is TRBV30, the J gene TRBJ2-3; D may be TRBD2 (6 bases). Germline V lookup: CDR1 GTSNPN, CDR2 SVGIG (reference sequence). Trimming pared 4 bases from V and 1 base from J, leaving 9 bases between. CDR3 size: 13 residues. CDR3 bases: TGTGCCTGGATTCCGGGGGGCACAGATACGCAGTATTTT. The encoded protein is CAWIPGGTDTQYF.

The gene calls are TRBV4-1 and TRBJ1-4, with D perhaps TRBD1 (6 bases). There are 20 residues in the CDR3. Germline V gives CDR1 MGHRA, CDR2 YSYEKL. V was trimmed by 0 bases and J by 8 bases, leaving 28 bases between them. The CDR3 coding sequence is TGCGCCAGCAGCCAAGAGCCCTGGGCCAGGGGCGGAGGGGTGACAGAAAAACTGTTTTTT. Residues: CASSQEPWARGGGVTEKLFF.

A few counts support this clone. The genes are TRBV27 and TRBJ1-1, with D unclear. Trimming left V 6 bases short and J 0 bases short, with 14 bases between. Germline values: CDR1 MNHEY, CDR2 SMNVEV (reference sequence). This CDR3 region has 15 residues. CDR3 loop: CASRRTVGMNTEAFF. The CDR3 nucleotides are TGTGCCAGCAGACGAACAGTCGGCATGAACACTGAAGCTTTCTTT.

V usage is TRBV6-1 and J usage is TRBJ1-2, with a tentative D call TRBD1 (5 bases). Germline V gene lookup returns CDR1 MNHNS and CDR2 SASEGT. The CDR3 is 12 amino acids. V shed 7 bases and J shed 5 bases, with 11 bases lying between them. The CDR3 reads CASKGDYYGYTF. The CDR3 DNA reads as TGTGCCAGCAAAGGGGACTATTATGGCTACACCTTC.

This clone was picked up a small number of times. This chain joins TRBV6-5 and TRBJ2-7; D may match TRBD1 or TRBD2 (5 bases each). V dropped 5 bases and J dropped 0 bases, with 11 bases sitting between them. This CDR3 comprises 14 residues. Germline CDR1 MNHEY, CDR2 SVGAGI. The CDR3 spells CASSGTGTSYEQYF. CDR3 coding DNA: TGTGCCAGCAGTGGGACGGGTACCTCCTACGAGCAGTACTTC.

The chain employs TRBV19 and TRBJ1-1; D is unresolved. The CDR3 runs 14 residues. CDR1 and CDR2 from the germline V gene are LNHDA and SQIVND (reference sequence). Trimming cost V 3 bases and J 1 base, with 9 bases left between them. The CDR3: CASSIGLTNTEAFF. DNA of the CDR3: TGTGCCAGTAGTATCGGACTCACGAACACTGAAGCTTTCTTT.

The chain joins TRBV5-7 to TRBJ1-2, with TRBD1 matching 9 bases. TRBV5-7 is known as an ORF, though its function is uncertain. Unmatched junction bases numbered 10, after V lost 3 bases and J lost 7 bases. There are 15 residues in the CDR3. CDR3 nucleotides: TGTGCCAGCAGCTCGGGGGACAGGGTGCAGGCTGGCTACACCTTC. As protein: CASSSGDRVQAGYTF.

This rearrangement joins TRBV4-2 to TRBJ1-5; D remains ambiguous. The ends were cut back, 0 bases at V and 0 bases at J, with 9 bases in the middle. Germline V CDR1 and CDR2: LGHNA, YNFKEQ. The CDR3 is made up of 16 amino acids. The CDR3 sequence: CASSQDRRYSNQPQHF. CDR3 DNA: TGTGCCAGCAGCCAAGATCGGCGGTATAGCAATCAGCCCCAGCATTTT.

The chain employs TRBV10-3 and TRBJ1-1; possible D gene TRBD1, 5 bases. V was trimmed by 6 bases and J by 0 bases, leaving 14 bases between them. Germline V gene sequence: CDR1 ENHRY, CDR2 SYGVKD. This CDR3 comprises 15 residues. CDR3 sequence (DNA): TGTGCCATCAGAGGGAAGGGGTTCATGAACACTGAAGCTTTCTTT. This sequence encodes CAIRGKGFMNTEAFF.

This sequence joins TRBV28 and TRBJ1-1, with unresolved D. Germline V lookup: CDR1 MDHEN, CDR2 SYDVKM. There are 12 residues in the CDR3. Between the trimmed V and J ends, which lost 6 bases and 9 bases, there was a span of 14 bases. The CDR3 loop is CASRDRTLKAFF. The CDR3 bases are TGTGCCAGCAGGGACCGGACCCTAAAAGCTTTCTTT.

The genes are TRBV7-2 and TRBJ2-4, with TRBD1 matching over 9 bases. The CDR3 sequence is 14 residues long. The V and J ends lost 6 bases and 7 bases, in that order; junction bases with no gene match: 7. Germline V gives CDR1 SGHTA, CDR2 FQGNSA. DNA for the CDR3: TGTGCCAGCAGTTCCACAGGGGGCAGGAACATTCAGTACTTC. As protein: CASSSTGGRNIQYF.

CDR3 loop: CASSKGAGLADTQYF. The CDR3 DNA is TGTGCCAGCAGCAAAGGAGCTGGGTTGGCAGATACGCAGTATTTT. The chain employs TRBV21-1 and TRBJ2-3. TRBV21-1 is termed a pseudogene. The CDR3 consists of 15 residues.